Each of the 27 T cell receptor beta chains below was sequenced from the same sample in a study of blood T cells in healthy people across ages. A second about 6 to 12 cycle PCR used barcoded and J-beta primers. One entry per CDR3 protein results from TCRdb running MiXCR on the 5' RACE reads. This table holds roughly 900,000 distinct CDR3 sequences, around 28% found once. The sequencing input was blood. The receptor set was obtained from an elderly woman in good health.

In this sample, this clonotype turned up many times. The chain links TRBV20-1 to TRBJ2-3; D might be TRBD2 (6 bases). Trimming took off 3 bases at V and 10 bases at J, with 17 bases between the two ends. Germline CDR1 DFQATT, CDR2 SNEGSKA (reference sequence). This CDR3 has 13 residues. The CDR3, as DNA: TGCAGTGCTAGGTGGGGGGACTCCCGGTCGCAGTATTTT. Translated, it gives CSARWGDSRSQYF.

As regards this clonotype: A much larger clone lies one base from this, so it may be a read error. The V call is TRBV14, the J call TRBJ2-7, with D maybe TRBD2 (7 bases). Germline assignment: CDR1 SGHDN and CDR2 FVKESK. CDR3 length: 12 amino acids. CDR3 bases: TGTGCCAGCAGAATACGGGGGGCCGAGCGGTACTTC. This gives the protein CASRIRGAERYF.

In this sample, this clonotype turned up many times. This sequence joins TRBV7-2 and TRBJ2-1; 7 bases fit TRBD1. Trimming took 5 bases from V and 8 from J; bases not matched to a gene: 6. From germline, CDR1 is SGHTA and CDR2 FQGNSA. The CDR3 contains 13 residues. Here the CDR3 DNA reads TGTGCCAGCAGCCCAGGGGGTGGGTATGAGCAGTTCTTC. This sequence encodes CASSPGGGYEQFF. Filled out from reference TRBV7-2 and TRBJ2-1, the complete variable domain reads GAGVSQSPSNKVTEKGKDVELRCDPISGHTALYWYRQSLGQGLEFLIYFQGNSAPDKSGLPSDRFSAERTGGSVSTLTIQRTQQEDSAVYLCASSPGGGYEQFFGPGTRLTVL.

There are a few counts of this clonotype. The rearrangement links TRBV7-2 to TRBJ1-6; 9 bases are shared with TRBD1. The CDR3 has 16 residues. The J segment lost 7 bases and the V segment lost 5 bases, leaving 9 bases of the junction unmatched. The germline CDR1 and CDR2 sequences are SGHTA and FQGNSA. CDR3 DNA sequence: TGTGCCAGCAGCGCCGCCGGGACAGGGACCAATTCACCCCTCCACTTT. This sequence encodes CASSAAGTGTNSPLHF. The full variable domain, completed using reference TRBV7-2 and TRBJ1-6, is GAGVSQSPSNKVTEKGKDVELRCDPISGHTALYWYRQSLGQGLEFLIYFQGNSAPDKSGLPSDRFSAERTGGSVSTLTIQRTQQEDSAVYLCASSAAGTGTNSPLHFGNGTRLTVT.

This clonotype was observed at least ten times. The genes are TRBV4-3 and TRBJ2-3, with a tentative D call TRBD1 (5 bases). Trimming cost V 1 base and J 5 bases, with 16 bases left between them. In germline, CDR1 is LGHNA, CDR2 YSLEER. The CDR3 totals 16 residues. CDR3 sequence (DNA): TGCGCCAGCAGCCAAGCGTCAGGGTTATATATAGATACGCAGTATTTT. This gives the protein CASSQASGLYIDTQYF.

This clonotype was detected ten times or more. This sequence may be a read error, since a much larger clone differs from it by one base. The rearrangement joins TRBV7-2 to TRBJ2-7, with 8 positions matching TRBD1. The V gene's germline CDR1 is SGHTA and CDR2 FQGNSA. The CDR3 sequence is 14 residues long. The J segment lost 5 bases and the V segment lost 5 bases, leaving 8 bases of the junction unmatched. Here the CDR3 DNA reads TGTGCCAGCAGCGCAGGACAGGGCGGCGACGAGCAGTACTTC. Its protein product is CASSAGQGGDEQYF.

This clonotype has more than one count but fewer than ten. Given a much more abundant clone one base away, this may be a read error. V is TRBV29-1 and J is TRBJ2-1; TRBD1 matches 7 bases. Germline lookup yields CDR1 SQVTM and CDR2 ANQGSEA. The CDR3 spans 14 residues. The chain's CDR3 is CSVKTGAFYNGQFF. The CDR3 DNA follows: TGCAGCGTCAAAACAGGGGCCTTCTACAATGGGCAGTTCTTC.

This clonotype was counted many times. The gene calls are TRBV2 and TRBJ1-2; D is perhaps TRBD1 (6 bases). CDR1 SNHLY and CDR2 FYNNEI come from the germline V gene. Between the trimmed V and J ends, which lost 3 bases and 5 bases, there was a span of 7 bases. The CDR3 totals 12 residues. The CDR3 loop is CASSDGQYGYTF. The CDR3 DNA reads TGTGCCAGCAGTGATGGACAGTATGGCTACACCTTC.

The V gene is TRBV27, the J gene TRBJ2-7; D possibly corresponds to TRBD2 (5 bases). This CDR3 contains 13 residues. V lost 3 bases and J lost 2, with 8 bases in between. The germline V gene has CDR1 MNHEY and CDR2 SMNVEV (reference sequence). CDR3 protein: CASSLRATYEQYF. The CDR3 coding sequence is TGTGCCAGCAGTTTGAGGGCTACCTACGAGCAGTACTTC.

Regarding this clonotype: Given a much more abundant clone one base away, this may be a read error. The missing conserved phenylalanine or tryptophan at the end of this CDR3 makes a read error likely. V usage is TRBV30 and J usage is TRBJ2-6; D unclear. V was pared by 0 bases and J by 2 bases, with 8 bases between. The germline V gene has CDR1 GTSNPN and CDR2 SVGIG (reference sequence). The CDR3 totals 15 residues. CDR3 nucleotide sequence: TGTGCCTGGAGTGTCCAAGGGACTGGGGCCAACGTCCTGACTTGC. This gives the protein CAWSVQGTGANVLTC.

This chain uses TRBV4-3 with TRBJ1-5, with TRBD1 matching over 7 bases. The junction had 2 bases not matched to a gene; V was cut back by 0 bases and J by 6 bases. CDR1 is LGHNA, CDR2 YSLEER, per germline. This CDR3 is 14 amino acids long. In DNA, the CDR3 is TGCGCCAGCAGCCAAGAGCCAGGGGGTCAGCCCCAGCATTTT. It encodes CASSQEPGGQPQHF.

Points on this clonotype: It may be a read error: a sequence one base away is much more abundant. The chain couples TRBV6-2 or TRBV6-3 to TRBJ2-4; 8 nucleotides line up with TRBD2. CDR1 MNHEY and CDR2 SVGEGT come from the germline V gene. The CDR3 is 12 amino acids. Trimming cost V 6 bases and J 15 bases; bases outside gene matches: 10. CDR3 DNA: TGTGCCAGCAGCCTCGGAGGACTAGCTTGGTACTTC. Translation: CASSLGGLAWYF.

This clonotype was picked up many times. The chain employs TRBV15 and TRBJ2-7; TRBD1 matches at 8 bases. Germline V gives CDR1 LNHNV, CDR2 YYDKDF (reference sequence). V was pared by 5 bases and J by 7 bases, with 13 bases of the junction left unmatched. The CDR3 sequence is 15 residues long. The CDR3 sequence is CATSPTRTGLGEQYF. CDR3 sequence (DNA): TGTGCCACCAGCCCTACACGGACAGGGCTGGGGGAGCAGTACTTC.

This clonotype was observed a handful of times. V is TRBV6-5 and J is TRBJ1-2; TRBD1 might be the D (5 bases). The CDR3 loop spans 14 amino acids. Per germline, CDR1 MNHEY and CDR2 SVGAGI. V was trimmed by 6 bases and J by 8 bases, leaving 19 bases between them. Here the CDR3 DNA reads TGTGCCAGCAGCCCGACCGGGGGGATTTCCGGCTACACCTTC. Translating it yields CASSPTGGISGYTF.

This clonotype came up a few times. An end of the junction does not agree with germline; a read error may underlie this. This chain links TRBV27 with TRBJ2-7, with D uncertain. The CDR3 has 14 amino acids. Germline V gene lookup returns CDR1 MNHEY and CDR2 SMNVEV (reference sequence). The CDR3 DNA reads as TGTGCCAGTAGTTCCGAGCCCGGGTACGGCGAGCAGTACTTC. It specifies CASSSEPGYGEQYF.

The CDR3 here is CATSDLSGAYSYNEQFF. As DNA, the CDR3 is TGTGCCACCAGTGATTTGAGCGGGGCTTACTCCTACAATGAGCAGTTCTTC. The chain employs TRBV24-1 and TRBJ2-1, with 7 bases identical to TRBD2. The junction had 4 bases not matched to a gene; V was cut back by 0 bases and J by 0 bases. This CDR3 has 17 amino acids. Per germline, CDR1 KGHDR and CDR2 SFDVKD.

The V gene is TRBV7-2, the J gene TRBJ1-1; TRBD1 might be the D (5 bases). Per germline, CDR1 SGHTA and CDR2 FQGNSA. This CDR3 contains 15 residues. Trimming left V 3 bases short and J 4 bases short, with 15 bases between. CDR3 region: CASSLVRGRSTEAFF. The DNA for the CDR3 is TGTGCCAGCAGCTTGGTTAGGGGAAGAAGCACTGAAGCTTTCTTT. The full variable domain, its missing parts supplied by reference TRBV7-2 and TRBJ1-1, is GAGVSQSPSNKVTEKGKDVELRCDPISGHTALYWYRQSLGQGLEFLIYFQGNSAPDKSGLPSDRFSAERTGGSVSTLTIQRTQQEDSAVYLCASSLVRGRSTEAFFGQGTRLTVV.

This clonotype came up many times. The DNA for the CDR3 is TGTGCCAGCAGTGGACAGGGGTTCGGCACAGATACGCAGTATTTT. It encodes CASSGQGFGTDTQYF. The genes are TRBV2 and TRBJ2-3; 8 nucleotides match TRBD1. J gave up 1 base and V 4 bases, and 4 bases lay outside the gene matches. Germline CDR1 reads SNHLY; CDR2 reads FYNNEI. The CDR3 sequence is 15 residues long.

For this clonotype: This clone may be a read error of a much larger clone one base away. The rearrangement joins TRBV6-5 to TRBJ1-1; D is ambiguous. CDR3 length equals 13 residues. Germline CDR1 is MNHEY and CDR2 is SVGAGI. CDR3 DNA: TGTGTCAGCAGAATGACGCTGAACACTGAAGCTTTCTTT. Protein sequence: CVSRMTLNTEAFF.

The V and J genes are TRBV7-2 and TRBJ1-5; a possible D gene is TRBD1 (6 bases). V was cut by 5 bases and J by 5 bases, with 16 bases left in between. From germline, CDR1 is SGHTA and CDR2 FQGNSA. The CDR3 consists of 15 residues. The CDR3 sequence is CASSRGGRQDQPQHF. The CDR3 DNA reads as TGTGCCAGCAGCCGCGGGGGGCGTCAGGATCAGCCCCAGCATTTT.

Many counts were recorded for this clonotype. The rearrangement joins TRBV4-2 to TRBJ2-5; D is perhaps TRBD2 (5 bases). The CDR3 covers 15 residues. The germline gives CDR1 LGHNA, CDR2 YNFKEQ. Trimming took 0 bases from V and 2 from J, leaving 10 bases between them. The CDR3 spells CASSQDQDFQETQYF. CDR3 coding DNA: TGTGCCAGCAGCCAAGATCAGGACTTTCAAGAGACCCAGTACTTC.

In this sample, this clonotype turned up many times. The chain employs TRBV4-2 and TRBJ2-4; 10 bases agree with TRBD2. In germline, CDR1 is LGHNA, CDR2 YNFKEQ. The CDR3 covers 22 residues. V shed 0 bases, J shed 1 base, and the junction held 18 bases outside the gene matches. The DNA for the CDR3 is TGTGCCAGCAGCCAAGATGGCCTAACTAGCGGGGTCTTTGCTTCGGCCAAAAACATTCAGTACTTC. Amino acid sequence: CASSQDGLTSGVFASAKNIQYF.

The chain links TRBV29-1 to TRBJ2-1; maybe TRBD2 (5 bases). This CDR3 comprises 12 residues. CDR1 SQVTM and CDR2 ANQGSEA come from the germline V gene. V lost 4 bases and J lost 7, with 11 bases in between. CDR3 region: CSVGSWRNEQFF. The DNA of the CDR3 is TGCAGCGTTGGGTCTTGGAGGAATGAGCAGTTCTTC.

This clonotype appeared a single time. A read error may account for a junction end that differs from germline. This chain uses TRBV6-5 with TRBJ1-4, with TRBD1 as a possible D gene (6 bases). CDR1 MNHEY and CDR2 SVGAGI come from the germline V gene. This CDR3 spans 13 amino acids. CDR3 sequence reads: CASSRGQWEKRFF. CDR3 coding DNA: TGTGCCAGCAGTAGGGGACAATGGGAAAAACGGTTTTTT.

This clonotype was detected many times. The chain employs TRBV20-1 and TRBJ2-7; no definite D call. Trimming removed 1 base at V and 0 bases at J, with 10 bases between. Germline CDR1 reads DFQATT; CDR2 reads SNEGSKA (reference sequence). The CDR3 consists of 14 residues. The CDR3 nucleotides are TGCAGTGCTAGAGCTAGACTGGCCTCCTACGAGCAGTACTTC. Amino acid sequence: CSARARLASYEQYF.

J is TRBJ1-5 and V is TRBV12-3 or TRBV12-4; D is unresolved. The CDR3 spans 17 residues. V shed 7 bases and J shed 3 bases, with 22 bases lying between them. The CDR3 nucleotides read TGTGCCAGCACTTCCAAAGCGGGAAGCCCCGACAATCAGCCCCAGCATTTT. It specifies CASTSKAGSPDNQPQHF.

This clonotype was seen more than once but under ten times. V gene TRBV12-3 or TRBV12-4 combines with J gene TRBJ1-1; D is perhaps TRBD1 (5 bases). The germline V and J ends were trimmed by 5 bases and 0 bases, with 13 bases remaining between them. This CDR3 has 15 amino acids. The CDR3 loop is CASSGAGTMNTEAFF. CDR3 DNA: TGTGCCAGCAGTGGGGCAGGGACTATGAACACTGAAGCTTTCTTT.